This is a list of T cell receptor beta chains from one sample in a study of OX40 agonist ivuxolimab in advanced cancers. TCRdb's copy holds only in-frame clones and misses some; the assay was immunoSEQ multiplex PCR. The data contain around 67,000 clones, 80% of them singletons. Specimen: CD4+ or CD8+ T cells sorted from blood, collected in a trial of the OX40 agonist ivuxolimab. The receptor source for this set is an adult with an advanced solid tumor such as melanoma, head and neck, liver or kidney cancer. Each CDR3 is given with its conserved first and last residue. Each record gives: V gene, D gene, J gene, CDR3 length, CDR3 protein. A D gene is named only where the DNA matches it firmly.

>TRBV4-2|NA|TRBJ2-7|15
CASSQASGHEDEQYF
>TRBV20-1|NA|TRBJ2-7|10
CSAAFGGQYF
>TRBV10-1|NA|NA|15
CASSESGDKAYEQYF
>TRBV5-1|TRBD2|TRBJ2-5|13
CASGGGAQETQYF
>TRBV9|NA|TRBJ2-3|12
CASSPQGDTQYF
>TRBV18|NA|TRBJ1-1|14
CASSPLDRTPGDFF
>TRBV4-3|TRBD1|TRBJ1-2|16
CASSQDLTGGHYGYTF
>TRBV5-1|NA|TRBJ2-2|14
CASSSIQGTGELFF
>TRBV19|NA|TRBJ1-5|15
CASSIGGRSNQPQHF
>TRBV7-2|NA|TRBJ2-3|15
CASSPGGVRTDTQYF
>TRBV6-1|TRBD1|TRBJ1-1|13
CASSEQRQGAGFF
>TRBV18|NA|TRBJ1-2|12
CASSNNNYGYTF
>TRBV5-1|TRBD1|TRBJ1-4|18
CASSYRDRGHATNEKLFF
>TRBV2|NA|TRBJ1-2|16
CASSESNGLTGYGYTF